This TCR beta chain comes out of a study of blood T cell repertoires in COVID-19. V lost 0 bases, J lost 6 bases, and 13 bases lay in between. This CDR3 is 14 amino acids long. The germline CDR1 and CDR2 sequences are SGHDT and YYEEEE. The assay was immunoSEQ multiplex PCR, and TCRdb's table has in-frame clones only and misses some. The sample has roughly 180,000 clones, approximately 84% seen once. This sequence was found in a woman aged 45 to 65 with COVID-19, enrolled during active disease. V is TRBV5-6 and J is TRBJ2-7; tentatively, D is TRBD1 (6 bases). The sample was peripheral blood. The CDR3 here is CASSLGQASLEQYF. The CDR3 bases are TGTGCCAGCAGCTTGGGACAGGCCTCTCTCGAGCAGTACTTC.